These T cell receptor beta chains were read from a single sample in a study of blood T cell repertoires in COVID-19. Assay: immunoSEQ multiplex PCR; the TCRdb copy retains only in-frame clones and omits some. The sample has 150,000 to 200,000 clones; around 84% are singletons. Sequencing was performed on peripheral blood. The receptors were gathered from a man aged 50 to 59 with active or convalescent COVID-19. CDR3s include the opening cysteine and the closing phenylalanine or tryptophan. Fields, in order: V gene, D gene, J gene, clone size, CDR3 protein, CDR3 DNA. The D gene is left open where the match is weak. Only some rows state a clone size, as once, few, many or a class for expanded clones.

TRBV11-3	TRBD1	TRBJ2-7	.	CASSSPGQRIYEQYF	TGTGCCAGCAGCTCACCGGGACAGAGAATTTACGAGCAGTACTTC
TRBV10-3	TRBD1	TRBJ1-1	.	CAISERQGIRNTEAFF	TGTGCCATCAGTGAACGACAGGGAATTCGGAACACTGAAGCTTTCTTT
TRBV13	.	TRBJ2-7	once	CASSLKAGPIAYEQYF	TGTGCCAGCAGCTTGAAAGCGGGCCCGATTGCCTACGAGCAGTACTTC
TRBV6-4	.	TRBJ2-2	.	CASSRDRNTGELFF	TGTGCCAGCAGCCGTGACAGGAACACCGGGGAGCTGTTTTTT
TRBV19	.	TRBJ1-2	.	CASRTALYGYTF	TGTGCCAGTAGAACAGCTCTGTATGGCTACACCTTC
TRBV5-1	TRBD2	TRBJ2-5	.	CASSPGRTSGLQETQYF	TGCGCCAGCAGCCCGGGTCGGACTAGCGGCCTCCAAGAGACCCAGTACTTC
TRBV18	TRBD1	TRBJ2-2	.	CASSPYYRQGSNTGELFF	TGTGCCAGCTCACCGTACTATAGACAGGGATCAAACACCGGGGAGCTGTTTTTT
TRBV2	TRBD2	TRBJ2-7	.	CASSVGTTYEQYF	TGTGCCAGCAGCGTTGGGACTACCTACGAGCAGTACTTC
TRBV18	TRBD2	TRBJ2-5	.	CASSLTLAGQETQYF	TGTGCCAGCTCACTCACCTTAGCGGGACAAGAGACCCAGTACTTC
TRBV5-6	TRBD1	TRBJ1-1	.	CASRFKGADTEAFF	TGTGCCAGCAGGTTTAAGGGGGCTGACACTGAAGCTTTCTTT
TRBV29-1	.	TRBJ2-2	.	CSTTGRSNTGELFF	TGCAGCACTACCGGCAGATCGAACACCGGGGAGCTGTTTTTT
TRBV4-1	.	TRBJ2-6	.	CASSQEGLGWTNVLTF	TGCGCCAGCAGCCAGGAAGGACTGGGTTGGACCAACGTCCTGACTTTC
TRBV6-5	TRBD2	TRBJ2-1	.	CASTLFSGSYNEQFF	TGTGCCAGCACCCTATTTAGCGGGAGTTACAATGAGCAGTTCTTC
TRBV11-3	TRBD2	TRBJ2-7	few	CASSLALSGRAVEQYF	TGTGCCAGCAGCTTAGCCCTCTCTGGGAGGGCCGTGGAGCAGTACTTC
TRBV4-3	.	TRBJ2-5	.	CASSQDRTVGETQYF	TGCGCCAGCAGCCAAGATCGGACAGTGGGGGAGACCCAGTACTTC
TRBV9	.	TRBJ2-5	.	CASSSTAVGYQETQYF	TGTGCCAGCAGCTCGACGGCGGTTGGGTACCAAGAGACCCAGTACTTC
TRBV11-2	.	TRBJ2-1	few	CASSLESRSEQFF	TGTGCCAGCAGCTTAGAGTCGAGAAGCGAGCAGTTCTTC
TRBV7-3	.	TRBJ2-1	.	CASSLMGPRLAEQFF	TGTGCCAGCAGCTTAATGGGCCCGCGGTTAGCGGAGCAGTTCTTC
TRBV19	TRBD1	TRBJ1-6	.	CASSGTGGWSYNSPLHF	TGTGCCAGTAGTGGTACAGGGGGCTGGTCCTATAATTCACCCCTCCACTTT
TRBV7-3	TRBD2	TRBJ2-5	.	CASSPGLAGVPQTQYF	TGTGCCAGCAGCCCTGGACTAGCGGGAGTACCCCAGACCCAGTACTTC
TRBV15	.	TRBJ2-7	once	CATSRVQGNQDEQYF	TGTGCCACCAGCAGAGTACAGGGTAATCAAGACGAGCAGTACTTC
TRBV24-1	.	TRBJ1-1	once	CATSDSLQSEAFF	TGTGCCACCAGTGATTCGCTACAGTCCGAAGCTTTCTTT
TRBV7-9	.	TRBJ2-3	few	CASSREMDTQYF	TGTGCCAGCAGCCGAGAGATGGATACGCAGTATTTT
TRBV19	TRBD2	TRBJ2-2	.	CASSLRGSGGTGELFF	TGTGCCAGTAGTCTCCGGGGTAGCGGGGGTACCGGGGAGCTGTTTTTT
TRBV10-3	TRBD1	TRBJ2-7	.	CAISPEGAFYEQYF	TGTGCCATCAGCCCAGAGGGGGCCTTCTACGAGCAGTACTTC
TRBV11-3	.	TRBJ2-7	.	CASSLEMGPGTYEQYF	TGTGCCAGCAGCTTAGAGATGGGCCCCGGGACCTACGAGCAGTACTTC
TRBV25-1	TRBD1	TRBJ2-2	once	CASSESDRDTGELFF	TGTGCCAGCAGTGAATCCGACAGGGACACCGGGGAGCTGTTTTTT
TRBV7-9	TRBD1	TRBJ2-7	.	CASSPTGTGIYEQYF	TGTGCCAGCAGCCCAACCGGGACAGGGATCTACGAGCAGTACTTC